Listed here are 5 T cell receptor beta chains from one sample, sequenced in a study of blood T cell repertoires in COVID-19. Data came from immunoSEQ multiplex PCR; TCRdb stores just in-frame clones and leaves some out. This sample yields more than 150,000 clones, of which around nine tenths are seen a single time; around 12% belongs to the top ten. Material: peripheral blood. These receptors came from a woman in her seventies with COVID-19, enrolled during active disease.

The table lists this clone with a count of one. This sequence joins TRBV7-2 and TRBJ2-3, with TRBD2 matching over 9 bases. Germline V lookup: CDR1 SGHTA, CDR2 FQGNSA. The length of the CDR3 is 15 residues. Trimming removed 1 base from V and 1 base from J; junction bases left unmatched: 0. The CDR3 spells CASSLVAGGTDTQYF. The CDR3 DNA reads TGTGCCAGCAGCTTAGTAGCGGGAGGCACAGATACGCAGTATTTT.

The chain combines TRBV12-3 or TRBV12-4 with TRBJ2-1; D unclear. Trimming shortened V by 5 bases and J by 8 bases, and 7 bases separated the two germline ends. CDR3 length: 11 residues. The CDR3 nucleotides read TGTGCCAGCAGTCTACGCGATGAGCAGTTCTTC. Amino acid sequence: CASSLRDEQFF.

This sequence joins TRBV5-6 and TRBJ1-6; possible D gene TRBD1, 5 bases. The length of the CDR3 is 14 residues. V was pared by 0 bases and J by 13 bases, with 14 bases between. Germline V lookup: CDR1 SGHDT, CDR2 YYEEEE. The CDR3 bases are TGTGCCAGCAGCTTGGTAGGACCAGGGAGGCCCCTCCACTTT. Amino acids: CASSLVGPGRPLHF.

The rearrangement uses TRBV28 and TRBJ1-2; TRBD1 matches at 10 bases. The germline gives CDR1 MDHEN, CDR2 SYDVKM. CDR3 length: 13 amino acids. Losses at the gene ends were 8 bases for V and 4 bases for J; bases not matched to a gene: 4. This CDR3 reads CASAGQGSYGYTF. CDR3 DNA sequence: TGTGCCAGCGCGGGACAGGGGAGCTATGGCTACACCTTC.

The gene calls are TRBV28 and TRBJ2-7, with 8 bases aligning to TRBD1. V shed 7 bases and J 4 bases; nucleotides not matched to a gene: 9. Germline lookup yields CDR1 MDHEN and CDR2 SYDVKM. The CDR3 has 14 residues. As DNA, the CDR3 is TGTGCCAGCACCCCTTGGACAGGGACTTACGAGCAGTACTTC. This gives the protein CASTPWTGTYEQYF.